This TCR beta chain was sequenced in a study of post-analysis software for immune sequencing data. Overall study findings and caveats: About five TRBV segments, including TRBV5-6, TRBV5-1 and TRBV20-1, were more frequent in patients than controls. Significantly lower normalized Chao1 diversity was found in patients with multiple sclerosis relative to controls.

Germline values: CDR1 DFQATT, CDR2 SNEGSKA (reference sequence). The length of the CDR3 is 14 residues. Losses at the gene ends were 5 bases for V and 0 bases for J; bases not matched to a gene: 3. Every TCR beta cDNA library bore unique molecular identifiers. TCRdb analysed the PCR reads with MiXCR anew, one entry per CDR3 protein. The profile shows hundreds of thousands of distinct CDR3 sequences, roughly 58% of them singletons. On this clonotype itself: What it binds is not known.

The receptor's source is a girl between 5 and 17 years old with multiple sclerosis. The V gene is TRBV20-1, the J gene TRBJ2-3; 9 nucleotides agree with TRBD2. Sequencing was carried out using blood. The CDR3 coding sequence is TGCAGTGCTGTTACTAGCGGGAGCACAGATACGCAGTATTTT. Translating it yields CSAVTSGSTDTQYF.